This TCR beta chain originates from a study of blood T cell repertoires in COVID-19. Per the study methods: Reference gene primer amplification in the assay estimated nucleated cell counts. Method: immunoSEQ multiplex PCR; TCRdb's copy keeps in-frame clones and lacks some. Clone size and the V and J calls come from that table; the DNA yielded D and trimming. Of a few hundred thousand clones in the sample, nearly 90% are singletons; the top ten hold about 12%. CDR1 and CDR2 from the germline V gene are SGHVS and FNYEAQ. The V segment lost 2 bases and the J segment 6 bases; nucleotides outside the gene matches: 8. The length of the CDR3 is 15 residues.

The specimen sequenced was peripheral blood. The TCR comes from a woman aged 18-29 years who had recovered from COVID-19. This chain joins TRBV7-6 and TRBJ2-7, with 9 nucleotides matching TRBD2. This CDR3 reads CASSLLGSGSREQYF. CDR3 coding DNA: TGTGCCAGCAGCTTATTGGGTAGCGGGAGCCGCGAGCAGTACTTC.